These 10 T cell receptor beta chains originate from one sample sequenced in a study of blood T cell repertoires in COVID-19. TCRdb keeps only in-frame clones here, not all; method: immunoSEQ multiplex PCR. The table shows roughly 180,000 clones, with over 70% occurring only once. The sample comprised PBMCs or T cells enriched from blood (not recorded which). The source of these receptors is a man in his fifties or sixties who had been exposed to COVID-19.

The chain has TRBV11-3 and TRBJ2-5, with a tentative D call TRBD2 (5 bases). Germline loops: CDR1 SGHNT, CDR2 YENEEA. V lost 4 bases, J lost 3 bases, and 18 bases lay in between. This CDR3 has 16 amino acids. The CDR3 DNA reads as TGTGCCAGCAGCTACCTAGCTCCCACCTTGAAAGAGACCCAGTACTTC. As protein: CASSYLAPTLKETQYF.

V gene TRBV28 combines with J gene TRBJ1-2, with D possibly TRBD1 on 6 matching bases. Per germline, CDR1 MDHEN and CDR2 SYDVKM. V lost 5 bases and J 8 bases, leaving 15 bases between the germline ends. The CDR3 has 13 amino acids. The CDR3 DNA follows: TGTGCCAGCAGTGTACAGGGATTGGAGGGCTACACCTTC. Protein: CASSVQGLEGYTF.

This chain uses TRBV19 with TRBJ2-5; 9 bases agree with TRBD2. V lost 6 bases, J lost 1 base, and 6 bases stayed unmatched. The CDR3 extends over 15 amino acids. Germline V gene data show CDR1 as LNHDA and CDR2 as SQIVND (reference sequence). The CDR3 protein is CASSDRSGGQETQYF. The CDR3 DNA sequence: TGTGCCAGTAGCGACCGTAGCGGGGGCCAAGAGACCCAGTACTTC. The full variable domain, with the rest looked up from reference TRBV19 and TRBJ2-5, is DGGITQSPKYLFRKEGQNVTLSCEQNLNHDAMYWYRQDPGQGLRLIYYSQIVNDFQKGDIAEGYSVSREKKESFPLTVTSAQKNPTAFYLCASSDRSGGQETQYFGPGTRLLVL.

V gene TRBV7-8 combines with J gene TRBJ2-7; 7 bases align to TRBD1. In germline, CDR1 is SGHVS, CDR2 FQNEAQ. The CDR3 loop spans 14 amino acids. V was clipped by 5 bases and J by 2 bases; unmatched bases: 6. CDR3 bases: TGTGCCAGCAGCCTCGGGACAGCAGCCTACGAGCAGTACTTC. It yields the protein CASSLGTAAYEQYF.

This clone is a singleton in its sample. The rearrangement links TRBV24-1 to TRBJ2-2; 7 positions agree with TRBD2. Germline CDR1 reads KGHDR; CDR2 reads SFDVKD. The CDR3 is 16 residues long. The V segment lost 4 bases and the J segment 4 bases; nucleotides outside the gene matches: 8. The CDR3 is CATSDPLAELTGELFF. CDR3 DNA sequence: TGTGCCACCAGTGACCCCCTAGCGGAACTCACCGGGGAGCTGTTTTTT.

This sequence joins TRBV27 and TRBJ2-5; 9 bases are shared with TRBD1. CDR1 MNHEY and CDR2 SMNVEV come from the germline V gene (reference sequence). CDR3 length: 13 residues. Unmatched junction bases numbered 2, after V lost 4 bases and J lost 5 bases. CDR3 sequence: CASSWTGAETQYF. CDR3 coding DNA: TGTGCCAGCAGTTGGACAGGGGCCGAGACCCAGTACTTC.

This clone was detected only a few times. The genes are TRBV11-3 and TRBJ2-1; a possible D gene is TRBD2 (5 bases). Germline V gene data show CDR1 as SGHNT and CDR2 as YENEEA. The length of the CDR3 is 14 residues. The germline V and J ends were trimmed by 5 bases and 6 bases, with 14 bases remaining between them. The CDR3 loop is CASSPGGAVNEQFF. Here the CDR3 DNA reads TGTGCCAGCAGCCCCGGTGGAGCGGTCAATGAGCAGTTCTTC.

The CDR3 nucleotides are TGCGCCAGCAGCTCCGGACCGGAGGGGAGTTCTGAAGCTTTCTTT. This codes for CASSSGPEGSSEAFF. The rearrangement uses TRBV5-1 and TRBJ1-1; possibly TRBD1 for D (5 bases). CDR1 is SGHRS, CDR2 YFSETQ, per germline. This CDR3 region has 15 residues. V shed 3 bases and J shed 6 bases, with 18 bases lying between them.

The chain couples TRBV6-5 to TRBJ2-4; 7 bases map to TRBD1. The CDR3 is 15 residues long. V gave up 5 bases and J gave up 2 bases; unmatched junction bases: 6. Germline V lookup: CDR1 MNHEY, CDR2 SVGAGI. CDR3 residues: CASSPPDRSKNIQYF. CDR3 nucleotide sequence: TGTGCCAGCAGTCCCCCGGACAGGTCCAAAAACATTCAGTACTTC.

V and J are TRBV11-2 and TRBJ2-2; D is ambiguous. The CDR3 sequence is 14 residues long. The V gene lost 0 bases and the J gene lost 5 bases, with 7 bases spanning the gap. The germline CDR1 and CDR2 sequences are SGHAT and FQNNGV. In nucleotides, the CDR3 is TGTGCCAGCAGCTTAGAAATCTCGACCGGGGAGCTGTTTTTT. It translates to CASSLEISTGELFF. The full variable domain, its missing parts supplied by reference TRBV11-2 and TRBJ2-2, is EAGVAQSPRYKIIEKRQSVAFWCNPISGHATLYWYQQILGQGPKLLIQFQNNGVVDDSQLPKDRFSAERLKGVDSTLKIQPAKLEDSAVYLCASSLEISTGELFFGEGSRLTVL.